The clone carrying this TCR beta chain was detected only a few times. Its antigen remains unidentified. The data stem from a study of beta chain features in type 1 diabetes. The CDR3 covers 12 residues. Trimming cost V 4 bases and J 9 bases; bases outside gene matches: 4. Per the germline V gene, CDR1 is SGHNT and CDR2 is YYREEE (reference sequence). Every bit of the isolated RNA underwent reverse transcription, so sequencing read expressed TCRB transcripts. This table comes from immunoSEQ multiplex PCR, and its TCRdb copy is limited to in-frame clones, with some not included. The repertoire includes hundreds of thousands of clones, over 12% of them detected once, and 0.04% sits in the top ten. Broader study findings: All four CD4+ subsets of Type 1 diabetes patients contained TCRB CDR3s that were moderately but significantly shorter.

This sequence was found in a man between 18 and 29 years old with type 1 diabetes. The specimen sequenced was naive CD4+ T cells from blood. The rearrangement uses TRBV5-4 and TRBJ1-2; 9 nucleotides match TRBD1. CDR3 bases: TGTGCCAGCAGCGCCGGGACAGGGAGCTACACCTTC. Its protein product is CASSAGTGSYTF.